This T cell receptor beta chain was recovered during a study of T cells in Graves' hyperthyroidism and ophthalmopathy (dated by TCRdb to about 2019). General notes on the study: Peripheral blood samples were taken at the time of initial diagnosis, prior to any treatment. Following sampling, methimazole starting at 30 mg daily was given to hyperthyroidism patients, and high-dose intravenous methylprednisolone was given to ophthalmopathy patients. Prospective prediction of ophthalmopathy was tested in an independent validation cohort consisting of under 20 hyperthyroidism patients and some 15 patients who later progressed to ophthalmopathy. The study also compared thyroid tissue and blood T-cell repertoires from a handful of Graves' hyperthyroidism patients. The roughly 100 discovery patients were randomly divided into training and test sets at a 7:3 ratio. To identify TCR V-J signatures that set the groups apart, the researchers used a discovery cohort of 100 or so patients, made up of some 41 with Graves' ophthalmopathy and 55 to 65 with stable Graves' hyperthyroidism. The paper reports TCR Vbeta CDR3 sequencing of some 140 peripheral blood samples: 43 ophthalmopathy, about 75 hyperthyroidism and some 17 progressor patients.

CDR1 is given as SQVTM and CDR2 as ANQGSEA, both from the germline V gene. From its cysteine to its phenylalanine, the CDR3 spans 13 amino acids. The DNA shown is the 39-base CDR3, in frame from base 1. V is cut by 8 bases and J by 4 bases, and the space between the germline ends is 14 bases. A patient counted as having stable Graves' hyperthyroidism if no progression to ophthalmopathy occurred over 18 months of follow-up. Hyperthyroidism patients were aged 18 to 65 years and newly diagnosed, with disease duration of less than 2 months. Patients with uncontrolled infections, other autoimmune diseases, pregnancy or lactation were excluded. Clinical symptoms, serum thyroxine and TRAb, thyroid ultrasound, and orbital computed tomography formed the basis for the diagnoses. Ficoll-Paque density gradient centrifugation was used to isolate PBMCs from about 10 ml of fresh peripheral blood. Trizol reagent was used to extract total RNA, and RNA quality was then checked on an Agilent 2100 Bioanalyzer.

TCR beta CDR3 regions were amplified from RNA transcripts. The TCR CDR3 was subjected to a first round of RT-PCR using the HTBI primer set and the Qiagen OneStep RT-PCR kit. Libraries were constructed in a second round of multiplex PCR, after which size selection and purification were performed. The libraries were sequenced on an Illumina HiSeq2000 using paired-end 100 bp reads. The authors processed their data as follows. SOAPnuke was used to process the raw data, throwing out any read that contained adapters or uncalled bases, had a mean Phred below 15, or lacked an exact constant-primer or identifier match. High-quality paired reads were merged using COPE v1.2.5, and each unique nucleotide sequence was defined as a clonotype. MiTCR v1.1 was used to align clonotypes to the IMGT TRBV, TRBD and TRBJ reference segments. The analysis was restricted to V-J combinations with a frequency above 0.0001, which together covered 99% to 99.2% of the repertoires. A TCS score was defined as the ratio of F50 (clonal expansion) to E x V (chaos), with BLOSUM62-based TCRdist applied between CDR3 peptides within each V-J. Welch's t-statistics and random forest reduced fewer than 600 V-J features to 10 to 15, which were used in a naive Bayes classifier (R e1071). TCRdb reran the public reads through fastp at Q25 and MiXCR, keeping productive beta chains. Rows matching on CDR3 protein sequence are summarized as one entry with the most common DNA and genes. For this entry, the V and J calls and clone size follow TCRdb and not the study's own pipeline. For this sample there are under 400,000 distinct CDR3 sequences; 11% to 15% appear just once. The top ten clones comprise about 10% of the sample.

Regarding this clonotype: Its antigen target is currently unknown. No base quality values were provided; no much bigger clone lies one nucleotide off.

Broad study findings and their caveats: Sample size was not statistically predetermined, and investigators were not blinded to group allocation. Most expanded thyroid clonotypes (frequency above 0.001) were also detected in blood, suggesting blood repertoires may reflect thyroid immune responses. A 13 V-J signature model separated ophthalmopathy from stable hyperthyroidism, with just over 85% sensitivity and about 81% specificity in cross-validation and 80%/75% in testing. In validation, progression to ophthalmopathy was predicted by the model with 65% to 71% sensitivity and approximately 78% specificity, a median of about 6.4 months before onset.

The chain couples TRBV29-1 to TRBJ2-2; TRBD2 is possibly the D segment (5 matching bases). This sequence was found in a woman in her sixties with Graves' hyperthyroidism. The sequencing input was blood. The nucleotide sequence reads as follows: TGCAGCTACCGAAGCGGAGGCACCGGGGAGCTGTTTTTT. The translation is CSYRSGGTGELFF.